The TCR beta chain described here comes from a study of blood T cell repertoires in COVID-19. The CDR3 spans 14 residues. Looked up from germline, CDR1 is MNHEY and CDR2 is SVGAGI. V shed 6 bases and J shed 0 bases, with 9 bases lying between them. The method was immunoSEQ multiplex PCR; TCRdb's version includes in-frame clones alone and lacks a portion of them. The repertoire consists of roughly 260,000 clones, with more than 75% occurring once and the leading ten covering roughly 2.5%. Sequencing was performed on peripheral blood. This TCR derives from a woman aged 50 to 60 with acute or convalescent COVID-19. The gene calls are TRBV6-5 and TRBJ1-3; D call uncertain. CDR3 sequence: CASRAESSGNTIYF. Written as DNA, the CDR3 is TGTGCCAGCAGAGCGGAGAGCTCTGGAAACACCATATATTTT.